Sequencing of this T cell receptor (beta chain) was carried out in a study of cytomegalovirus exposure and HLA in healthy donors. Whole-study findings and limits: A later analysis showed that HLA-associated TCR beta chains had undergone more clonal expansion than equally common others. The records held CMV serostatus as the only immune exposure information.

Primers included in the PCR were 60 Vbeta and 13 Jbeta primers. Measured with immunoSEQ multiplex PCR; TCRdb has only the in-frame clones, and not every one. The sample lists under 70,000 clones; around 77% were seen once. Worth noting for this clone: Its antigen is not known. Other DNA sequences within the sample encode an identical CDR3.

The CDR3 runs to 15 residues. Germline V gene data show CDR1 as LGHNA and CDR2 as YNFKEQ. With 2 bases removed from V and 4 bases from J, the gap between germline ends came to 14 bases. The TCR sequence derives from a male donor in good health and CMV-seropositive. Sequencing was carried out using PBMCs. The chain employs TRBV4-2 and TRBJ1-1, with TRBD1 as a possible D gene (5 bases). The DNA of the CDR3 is TGTGCCAGCAGCCAACTGGGGGGGTACGTCACTGAAGCTTTCTTT. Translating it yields CASSQLGGYVTEAFF.